This T cell receptor beta chain originates from a study of OX40 agonist ivuxolimab in advanced cancers. The wider study: Patients were roughly 83% male with ages about 23 to 80, mean 60.

Study conclusions and caveats: Expanded clones were, on average, more numerous among CD8+ T cells than CD4+. What antigens the expanded peripheral T cells recognized was never established.

This CDR3 spans 15 amino acids. From germline, CDR1 is SGDLS and CDR2 YYNGEE. The trim removed 3 bases at V and 7 bases at J, leaving 8 bases unmatched. If patients had autoimmune disease history or systemic immunosuppression, they were excluded. The data were produced by immunoSEQ multiplex PCR, yet TCRdb's version contains in-frame clones alone and is incomplete. The data contain some 41,000 clones, approximately 87% of them singletons. With regard to this clone: What it binds is unknown.

This TCR was sampled from an adult with an advanced solid tumor such as melanoma, head and neck, liver or kidney cancer. Specimen: CD4+ or CD8+ T cells sorted from blood, collected in a trial of the OX40 agonist ivuxolimab. The rearrangement joins TRBV9 to TRBJ2-1; TRBD1 matches at 9 bases. Written as DNA, the CDR3 is TGTGCCAGCAGCGAGACAGGGGGAATTTCGAATGAGCAGTTCTTC. This encodes CASSETGGISNEQFF.